The 5 T cell receptor beta chains presented below share a single source sample, sequenced in a study of technical replicates of blood from a few donors. TCRdb's table, derived via immunoSEQ multiplex PCR, lists solely in-frame clones and lacks some. The sample contains tens of thousands of clones, 90% to 95% of which appear only once. Sequencing used T cells isolated from PBMCs. The receptors were gathered from a human donor in good health.

The genes are TRBV4-1 and TRBJ2-7; 10 nucleotides agree with TRBD1. The CDR3 runs 17 residues. V shed 4 bases and J 4 bases; nucleotides not matched to a gene: 13. The germline V gene has CDR1 MGHRA and CDR2 YSYEKL. This chain's CDR3 is CASSPTPGDRGSYEQYF. CDR3 DNA sequence: TGCGCCAGCAGCCCGACCCCAGGGGACAGGGGATCTTACGAGCAGTACTTC.

The V gene is TRBV2, the J gene TRBJ2-7; the D gene is possibly TRBD1 (5 bases). The CDR3 runs 13 residues. From germline, CDR1 is SNHLY and CDR2 FYNNEI. V lost 4 bases and J 2 bases, leaving 9 bases between the germline ends. The CDR3 nucleotides read TGTGCCAGCAGTGTGGCAGGGACCTACGAGCAGTACTTC. Translating it yields CASSVAGTYEQYF.

V and J are TRBV7-8 and TRBJ1-1; 9 nucleotides agree with TRBD1. In germline, CDR1 is SGHVS, CDR2 FQNEAQ. V gave up 5 bases and J gave up 4 bases; unmatched junction bases: 11. This CDR3 is built from 16 residues. CDR3 DNA sequence: TGTGCCAGCAGCGCGTACAGGGGGCGGTTGAGCACTGAAGCTTTCTTT. It translates to CASSAYRGRLSTEAFF.

The genes are TRBV30 and TRBJ2-3; weak D call: TRBD2 (6 bases). Trimming pared 3 bases from V and 6 bases from J, leaving 10 bases between. This CDR3 comprises 12 residues. The germline gives CDR1 GTSNPN, CDR2 SVGIG (reference sequence). CDR3 region: CAWSPGADTQYF. For the CDR3, the DNA is TGTGCCTGGAGCCCGGGAGCGGATACGCAGTATTTT.

This clone was seen only a few times. V usage is TRBV28 and J usage is TRBJ1-3, with 8 nucleotides matching TRBD1. Germline values: CDR1 MDHEN, CDR2 SYDVKM. The CDR3 consists of 15 residues. The V and J ends lost 8 bases and 2 bases, in that order; junction bases with no gene match: 8. The CDR3: CASASDRGTGNTIYF. The CDR3 bases are TGTGCCAGCGCCTCTGACAGGGGAACTGGAAACACCATATATTTT.